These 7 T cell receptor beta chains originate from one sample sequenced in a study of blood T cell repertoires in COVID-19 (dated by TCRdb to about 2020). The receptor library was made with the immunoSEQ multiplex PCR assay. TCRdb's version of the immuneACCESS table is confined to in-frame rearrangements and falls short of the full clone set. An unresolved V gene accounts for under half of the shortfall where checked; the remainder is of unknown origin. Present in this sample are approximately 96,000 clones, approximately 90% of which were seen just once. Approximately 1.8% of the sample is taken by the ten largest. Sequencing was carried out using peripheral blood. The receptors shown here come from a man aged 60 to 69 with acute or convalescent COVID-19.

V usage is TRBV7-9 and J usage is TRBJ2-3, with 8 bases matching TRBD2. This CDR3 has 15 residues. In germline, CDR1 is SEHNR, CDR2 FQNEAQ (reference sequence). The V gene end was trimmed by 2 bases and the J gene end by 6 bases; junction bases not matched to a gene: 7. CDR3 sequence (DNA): TGTGCCAGCAGCTTACCCAGCGGGAGTTCGGATACGCAGTATTTT. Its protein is CASSLPSGSSDTQYF.

The CDR3 DNA reads as TGTGCCAGCACCCCAAGTATCGCATACTATTCACCCCTCCACTTT. Translation gives CASTPSIAYYSPLHF. The chain combines TRBV28 with TRBJ1-6; D is undetermined. CDR1 and CDR2 (germline): MDHEN, SYDVKM. This CDR3 is 15 amino acids long. V dropped 7 bases and J dropped 8 bases, with 18 bases sitting between them.

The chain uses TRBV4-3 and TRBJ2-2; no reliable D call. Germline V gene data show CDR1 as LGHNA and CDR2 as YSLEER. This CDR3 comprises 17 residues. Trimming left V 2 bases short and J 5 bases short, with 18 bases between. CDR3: CASSQNVHPEETGELFF. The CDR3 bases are TGCGCCAGCAGCCAAAATGTCCACCCCGAGGAGACCGGGGAGCTGTTTTTT.

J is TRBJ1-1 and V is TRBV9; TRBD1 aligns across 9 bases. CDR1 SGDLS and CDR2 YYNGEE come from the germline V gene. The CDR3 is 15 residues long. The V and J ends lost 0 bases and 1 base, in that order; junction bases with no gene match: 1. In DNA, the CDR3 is TGTGCCAGCAGCGTAGGGGGACAGGGGAACACTGAAGCTTTCTTT. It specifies CASSVGGQGNTEAFF.

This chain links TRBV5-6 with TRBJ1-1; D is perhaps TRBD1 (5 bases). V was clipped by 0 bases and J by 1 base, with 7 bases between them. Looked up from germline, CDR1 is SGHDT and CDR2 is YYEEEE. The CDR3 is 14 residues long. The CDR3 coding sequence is TGTGCCAGCAGCTTGGGACAGAGGAACACTGAAGCTTTCTTT. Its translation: CASSLGQRNTEAFF.

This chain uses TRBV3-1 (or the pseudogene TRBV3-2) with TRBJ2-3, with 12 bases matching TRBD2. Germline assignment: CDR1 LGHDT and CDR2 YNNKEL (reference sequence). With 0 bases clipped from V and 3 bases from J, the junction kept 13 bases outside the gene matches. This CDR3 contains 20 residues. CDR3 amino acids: CASSQDLTRLAGEVTDTQYF. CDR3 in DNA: TGTGCCAGCAGCCAAGATCTCACCAGACTAGCGGGAGAAGTAACAGATACGCAGTATTTT.

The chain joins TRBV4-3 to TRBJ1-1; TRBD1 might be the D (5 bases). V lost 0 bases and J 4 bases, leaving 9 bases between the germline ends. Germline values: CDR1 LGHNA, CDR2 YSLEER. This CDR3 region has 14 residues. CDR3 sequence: CASSQDPTATEAFF. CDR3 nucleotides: TGCGCCAGCAGCCAAGATCCGACAGCCACTGAAGCTTTCTTT.